This T cell receptor beta chain was identified during a study of blood T cell repertoires in COVID-19. Study context: The origin of the acute and convalescent COVID-19 samples was the United States, Italy and Spain. Nucleic acid was either cDNA or gDNA, and it came from T cells, B-cell-depleted T cells, or PBMCs.

Concerning this clone itself: The sample holds other DNA sequences that translate to the same CDR3.

As originally analysed: Cell counts per sample came from amplifying reference gene primers. The table came from immunoSEQ multiplex PCR; TCRdb's copy has only in-frame clones and leaves some out. V and J calls and clone size are copied from that table; D and trimming were computed from the DNA. The table lists over 600,000 clones, 80% to 90% of them singletons. J gave up 0 bases and V 2 bases, and 1 base lay outside the gene matches. CDR1 SGDLS and CDR2 YYNGEE come from the germline V gene. This CDR3 contains 14 residues. The V gene is TRBV9, the J gene TRBJ1-2; 7 positions agree with TRBD1. Sequenced sample: peripheral blood. The TCR originated in a woman younger than 35 with acute or convalescent COVID-19. As DNA, the CDR3 is TGTGCCAGCAGCGTTGACAGGGCTAACTATGGCTACACCTTC. Its protein product is CASSVDRANYGYTF.